This TCR beta chain stems from a study of T-cell reconstitution after alpha-beta-depleted transplantation in children. Study observations and caveats: Newly generated T cells supplied most T-cell counts and diversity one year post-transplant. After transplant, at about two months, alpha-beta T cells were reportedly derived from several hundred expanded graft clones.

Germline V gene lookup returns CDR1 SGHRS and CDR2 YFSETQ. The CDR3 spans 16 residues. Deletions cut 1 base from V and 14 bases from J, with 25 bases between. The sample holds many counts of this clonotype. Its antigen is undetermined. A library of TCRbeta sequences, prepared with unique molecular identifiers, was generated. TCRdb analysed the PCR reads with MiXCR anew, one entry per CDR3 protein. This sample has some 200,000 distinct CDR3 sequences; about 6% occur once, and the top ten carry around 4.1%. Source: PBMCs, taken before TCRalphabeta/CD19-depleted stem cell transplant. This receptor was taken from a girl under three years old with combined immunodeficiency, due to receive a stem cell transplant. The J gene is TRBJ2-1, the V gene TRBV5-1; D gene unclear. CDR3 amino acids: CASSLWPPFRIRVKFF. The CDR3 DNA reads as TGCGCCAGCAGCTTGTGGCCACCTTTTAGGATTCGGGTAAAGTTCTTC.